This record covers a single T cell receptor (beta chain). Its target is unknown. The RNA input was about 0.45 to 1 ug, and it was reverse transcribed with random hexamers. Coverage of TCR beta CDR3 amplification by immunoSEQ multiplex PCR extended to 54 Vbeta and 13 Jbeta. TCRdb redid the calling of the immunoSEQ multiplex PCR reads with MiXCR, one entry per CDR3 protein. The sample has a few hundred thousand distinct CDR3 sequences, 65% to 90% seen once. This specimen belongs to a study of CD8 T cells in Susac syndrome. Study outcomes and limitations: Acknowledgment was made by the study that its TCR sequencing and HLA analysis involved a relatively small number of individuals.

The multiple sclerosis controls, all treatment-naive patients, had relapsing-remitting disease that was stable or active. There are 16 residues in the CDR3. Germline CDR1 SEHNR, CDR2 FQNEAQ (reference sequence). J lost 5 bases, V lost 7 bases, and 13 bases had no gene match. The sample was CD8+ T cells from PBMCs. The chain is built from TRBV7-9 and TRBJ2-3, with TRBD2 identical over 9 bases. This TCR came from a human donor with multiple sclerosis. The CDR3 DNA is TGTGCCAGCACCCATGGGGTAGCGGGAGAATTAGATACGCAGTATTTT. Its protein is CASTHGVAGELDTQYF.